This entry lists 26 T cell receptor beta chains sequenced from one sample in a study of cytomegalovirus exposure and HLA in healthy donors. In the PCR, 60 Vbeta and 13 Jbeta primers were used. Measured with immunoSEQ multiplex PCR; TCRdb has only the in-frame clones, and not every one. The table includes approximately 140,000 clones, about three quarters detected once. Sequenced input: PBMCs. Every receptor here comes from a man aged 40-50 years in good health and CMV-seropositive.

The chain couples TRBV27 to TRBJ1-1; 9 positions agree with TRBD1. J lost 4 bases, V lost 5 bases, and 14 bases had no gene match. The V gene's germline CDR1 is MNHEY and CDR2 SMNVEV (reference sequence). CDR3 length equals 17 residues. CDR3 sequence (DNA): TGTGCCAGCAGTAGGGACCTGGGACAGGGTAGCGGCACTGAAGCTTTCTTT. Its protein product is CASSRDLGQGSGTEAFF.

V and J are TRBV5-6 and TRBJ2-1; D perhaps matches TRBD2 (6 bases). Trimming removed 4 bases at V and 10 bases at J, with 12 bases between. The germline V gene encodes CDR1 SGHDT and CDR2 YYEEEE. This CDR3 has 12 amino acids. CDR3 nucleotide sequence: TGTGCCAGCAGCCTTCTAGCGAGGGAGCAGTTCTTC. It specifies CASSLLAREQFF.

V is TRBV28 and J is TRBJ1-2; 8 bases match TRBD1. Unmatched junction bases numbered 9, after V lost 8 bases and J lost 7 bases. The length of the CDR3 is 13 residues. Germline-derived CDR1 and CDR2 are MDHEN and SYDVKM. The CDR3 DNA follows: TGTGCCAGCTCAGGGGGCGCGACGGGTGGCTACACCTTC. Protein product: CASSGGATGGYTF.

The V and J genes are TRBV29-1 and TRBJ2-3; TRBD1 aligns across 11 bases. The CDR3 contains 14 residues. Germline V gene data show CDR1 as SQVTM and CDR2 as ANQGSEA. The V segment lost 6 bases and the J segment 4 bases; nucleotides outside the gene matches: 6. The CDR3 sequence: CSVRTGGGPDTQYF. The CDR3 nucleotides are TGCAGCGTAAGGACAGGGGGCGGACCAGATACGCAGTATTTT.

The chain joins TRBV6-6 to TRBJ1-2, with a possible D match to TRBD1 (5 bases). The V gene lost 7 bases and the J gene lost 5 bases, with 14 bases spanning the gap. Germline CDR1 is MNHNY and CDR2 is SVGAGI (reference sequence). The CDR3 loop spans 13 amino acids. The CDR3 nucleotides read TGTGCCAGCAACCAGTTCGACAGTTATGGCTACACCTTC. It codes for CASNQFDSYGYTF.

The rearrangement uses TRBV15 and TRBJ1-2; tentatively, D is TRBD1 (5 bases). This CDR3 comprises 14 residues. Trimming removed 3 bases from V and 6 bases from J, with 14 bases in between. The V gene's germline CDR1 is LNHNV and CDR2 YYDKDF (reference sequence). The CDR3 nucleotides are TGTGCCACCAGCAGCGACAGAGTCAGAGATGGCTACACCTTC. The encoded protein is CATSSDRVRDGYTF.

This chain links TRBV18 with TRBJ2-3, with TRBD1 as a possible D gene (6 bases). This CDR3 has 16 amino acids. Germline-derived CDR1 and CDR2 are KGHSH and LQKENI. V dropped 2 bases and J dropped 11 bases, with 23 bases sitting between them. This CDR3 reads CASSPRTVPEGVRQYF. For the CDR3, the DNA is TGTGCCAGCTCACCAAGGACAGTGCCTGAAGGGGTTCGGCAGTATTTT.

The J gene is TRBJ2-3, the V gene TRBV4-3; possible D gene TRBD2, 6 bases. CDR3 length equals 17 residues. Germline V gene sequence: CDR1 LGHNA, CDR2 YSLEER. V was pared by 6 bases and J by 1 base, with 20 bases between. In DNA form, the CDR3 reads TGCGCCAGCAGTACCGGGACTGCCTTTCCGGGCACAGATACGCAGTATTTT. The encoded protein is CASSTGTAFPGTDTQYF.

This clone was observed once. The rearrangement links TRBV7-2 to TRBJ2-1; D might be TRBD2 (6 bases). Germline V gene sequence: CDR1 SGHTA, CDR2 FQGNSA. The CDR3 sequence is 14 residues long. V dropped 5 bases and J dropped 0 bases, with 8 bases sitting between them. CDR3 region: CASSPSDSYNEQFF. CDR3 in DNA: TGTGCCAGCAGCCCTAGCGACTCCTACAATGAGCAGTTCTTC.

The V call is TRBV5-8, the J call TRBJ2-5; D gene unclear. Looked up from germline, CDR1 is SGHTS and CDR2 is YDEGEE. This CDR3 spans 13 amino acids. V shed 0 bases and J shed 2 bases, with 5 bases lying between them. The CDR3 region has the DNA TGTGCCAGCAGCTTGGTGTCACAAGAGACCCAGTACTTC. Amino acids: CASSLVSQETQYF.

The rearrangement links TRBV9 to TRBJ2-7; TRBD2 matches at 13 bases. After removal of 6 bases from V and 3 bases from J, the junction contained 12 bases not matched to a gene. Per the germline V gene, CDR1 is SGDLS and CDR2 is YYNGEE. This CDR3 region has 17 residues. CDR3 sequence: CASTPGARLAGGYEQYF. The CDR3 DNA reads as TGTGCCAGCACGCCAGGGGCCCGACTAGCGGGAGGCTACGAGCAGTACTTC.

The J gene is TRBJ1-1, the V gene TRBV7-9; D remains unclear. Deletions cut 3 bases from V and 4 bases from J, with 9 bases between. The germline gives CDR1 SEHNR, CDR2 FQNEAQ (reference sequence). The CDR3 spans 13 residues. CDR3 amino acids: CASSFDSGTEAFF. The CDR3 region has the DNA TGTGCCAGCAGCTTTGACTCCGGCACTGAAGCTTTCTTT.

The chain has TRBV11-3 and TRBJ2-7, with 11 nucleotides matching TRBD2. Per germline, CDR1 SGHNT and CDR2 YENEEA. The ends lost 5 bases at V and 3 bases at J; junction bases unmatched: 3. The CDR3 spans 14 residues. CDR3 nucleotide sequence: TGTGCCAGCAGCCCCGGGACTAGCGGCTACGAGCAGTACTTC. This encodes CASSPGTSGYEQYF.

The chain has TRBV5-1 and TRBJ2-1; TRBD1 agrees at 7 bases. Germline CDR1 SGHRS, CDR2 YFSETQ. Trimming cost V 0 bases and J 8 bases; bases outside gene matches: 8. The CDR3 runs 15 residues. DNA of the CDR3: TGCGCCAGCAGCTTGGGAGCTTTAGGGGGCTATGAGCAGTTCTTC. Amino acids: CASSLGALGGYEQFF. Full variable domain (rest looked up from reference TRBV5-1 and TRBJ2-1): KAGVTQTPRYLIKTRGQQVTLSCSPISGHRSVSWYQQTPGQGLQFLFEYFSETQRNKGNFPGRFSGRQFSNSRSEMNVSTLELGDSALYLCASSLGALGGYEQFFGPGTRLTVL.

The rearrangement links TRBV14 to TRBJ1-1; possible D gene TRBD1, 6 bases. In germline, CDR1 is SGHDN, CDR2 FVKESK. This CDR3 has 15 amino acids. V was clipped by 2 bases and J by 1 base, with 11 bases between them. The CDR3 nucleotides read TGTGCCAGCAGCCAATTCGGACAGCAGAACACTGAAGCTTTCTTT. Translation gives CASSQFGQQNTEAFF.

This chain joins TRBV6-5 and TRBJ1-2; 9 positions match TRBD1. Trimming cost V 0 bases and J 5 bases; bases outside gene matches: 1. CDR1 MNHEY and CDR2 SVGAGI come from the germline V gene. This CDR3 contains 14 residues. CDR3 protein: CASSYSGQGYGYTF. The CDR3 nucleotides read TGTGCCAGCAGTTACTCGGGACAGGGATATGGCTACACCTTC.

The chain recombines TRBV15 with TRBJ1-2, with D perhaps TRBD1 (5 bases). The CDR3 runs 15 residues. Between the trimmed V and J ends, which lost 0 bases and 6 bases, there was a span of 14 bases. Germline CDR1 and CDR2: LNHNV and YYDKDF (reference sequence). The CDR3 protein is CATSRDFMGGDGYTF. The CDR3 bases are TGTGCCACCAGCAGAGATTTCATGGGAGGGGATGGCTACACCTTC.

This chain joins TRBV18 and TRBJ2-7, with 9 bases aligning to TRBD1. Germline values: CDR1 KGHSH, CDR2 LQKENI. The CDR3 has 14 amino acids. The V gene end was trimmed by 5 bases and the J gene end by 6 bases; junction bases not matched to a gene: 8. The CDR3 is CASSDDRGVFEQYF. The CDR3 DNA is TGTGCCAGCTCAGACGACAGGGGGGTGTTCGAGCAGTACTTC. Full variable domain (rest looked up from reference TRBV18 and TRBJ2-7): NAGVMQNPRHLVRRRGQEARLRCSPMKGHSHVYWYRQLPEEGLKFMVYLQKENIIDESGMPKERFSAEFPKEGPSILRIQQVVRGDSAAYFCASSDDRGVFEQYFGPGTRLTVT.

J is TRBJ2-5 and V is TRBV27, with D tentatively TRBD2 (6 bases). Trimming stripped 1 base from V and 4 bases from J, with 13 bases between. CDR1 and CDR2 (germline): MNHEY, SMNVEV (reference sequence). The CDR3 runs 15 residues. The CDR3 DNA sequence: TGTGCCAGCAGTTTATTTACGGGAGTCATAGAGACCCAGTACTTC. Translated, it gives CASSLFTGVIETQYF.

The sample holds one count of this clone. The rearrangement links TRBV5-1 to TRBJ2-7; possibly TRBD2 for D (6 bases). The CDR3 covers 14 residues. Germline-derived CDR1 and CDR2 are SGHRS and YFSETQ. V dropped 0 bases and J dropped 2 bases, with 9 bases sitting between them. The CDR3 here is CASSLVPGAYEQYF. CDR3 DNA: TGCGCCAGCAGCTTGGTGCCGGGAGCCTACGAGCAGTACTTC.

CDR3 in DNA: TGTGCCAGCAGCCAGTCCGGGACAGGGAATGAAAAACTGTTTTTT. Amino acid sequence: CASSQSGTGNEKLFF. The chain links TRBV4-2 to TRBJ1-4, with TRBD1 matching over 9 bases. The junction had 4 bases not matched to a gene; V was cut back by 3 bases and J by 5 bases. The CDR3 is 15 amino acids. Germline V lookup: CDR1 LGHNA, CDR2 YNFKEQ.

The rearrangement uses TRBV5-8 and TRBJ1-1; D is possibly TRBD1 (5 bases). The V gene lost 4 bases and the J gene lost 1 base, with 14 bases spanning the gap. Germline V gene data show CDR1 as SGHTS and CDR2 as YDEGEE. This CDR3 has 15 amino acids. The CDR3 loop is CASSPQGLKNTEAFF. The CDR3 nucleotides are TGTGCCAGCAGCCCCCAGGGACTAAAGAACACTGAAGCTTTCTTT. Combining the CDR3 with reference TRBV5-8 and TRBJ1-1 gives the whole variable domain EAGVTQSPTHLIKTRGQQATLRCSPISGHTSVYWYQQALGLGLQFLLWYDEGEERNRGNFPPRFSGRQFPNYSSELNVNALELEDSALYLCASSPQGLKNTEAFFGQGTRLTVV.

This chain joins TRBV6-5 and TRBJ2-2, with D unresolved. From germline, CDR1 is MNHEY and CDR2 SVGAGI. The V gene lost 5 bases and the J gene lost 3 bases, with 7 bases spanning the gap. The CDR3 is 13 amino acids. The CDR3, as DNA: TGTGCCAGCAGTCCTACCGACACCGGGGAGCTGTTTTTT. This translates into CASSPTDTGELFF.

This clone was detected once. The genes are TRBV28 and TRBJ2-5, with 13 bases identical to TRBD2. The J call may be mistaken, given a closer DNA end match to TRBJ2-7. CDR3 length: 16 residues. The germline CDR1 and CDR2 sequences are MDHEN and SYDVKM. The CDR3 loop reads CASSFLGLAGVYEQYF. The CDR3 DNA follows: TGTGCCAGCAGTTTCCTAGGACTAGCGGGAGTTTACGAGCAGTACTTC.

Only one count was recorded for this clone. The chain carries TRBV5-6 and TRBJ1-1; the D is unclear. From germline, CDR1 is SGHDT and CDR2 YYEEEE. V lost 4 bases and J lost 1, with 14 bases in between. This CDR3 spans 15 amino acids. Here the CDR3 DNA reads TGTGCCAGCAGCCCTAGGATCGGCACGAACACTGAAGCTTTCTTT. Translation gives CASSPRIGTNTEAFF.

The genes are TRBV5-5 and TRBJ1-1, with 9 bases identical to TRBD1. Germline CDR1 reads SGHKS; CDR2 reads YYEKEE (reference sequence). V lost 4 bases to trimming and J lost 0 bases; unmatched junction nucleotides: 13. CDR3 size: 18 residues. This CDR3 is CASSMSGTGFVMNTEAFF. CDR3 bases: TGTGCCAGCAGCATGTCCGGGACAGGGTTTGTTATGAACACTGAAGCTTTCTTT.